These 29 T cell receptor beta chains share one sample of origin, sequenced in a study of cytomegalovirus exposure and HLA in healthy donors. 60 Vbeta and 13 Jbeta primers were used in PCR. TCRdb's table, derived via immunoSEQ multiplex PCR, lists solely in-frame clones and lacks some. The sample yields some 170,000 clones, 9.5% seen once. The sample taken for sequencing was PBMCs. The receptors shown here come from a woman aged 30 to 39 in good health and CMV-seropositive.

The rearrangement links TRBV27 to TRBJ2-3; 8 positions agree with TRBD1. V lost 4 bases and J lost 4; bases outside the gene matches: 4. CDR1 is MNHEY and CDR2 is SMNVEV in the germline V gene (reference sequence). This CDR3 region has 14 residues. The CDR3 DNA follows: TGTGCCAGCAGTTATGGACAGGGAGCAGATACGCAGTATTTT. Encoded protein: CASSYGQGADTQYF.

The V and J genes are TRBV7-3 and TRBJ2-3; D possibly corresponds to TRBD1 (5 bases). V was clipped by 0 bases and J by 6 bases, with 16 bases between them. CDR1 and CDR2 from the germline V gene are SGHTA and FQGTGA. The CDR3 spans 16 residues. The CDR3 region is CASSLTGLVPSDTQYF. DNA for the CDR3: TGTGCCAGCAGCTTAACGGGGCTAGTCCCCTCGGATACGCAGTATTTT.

Concerning this clone: This sample includes further DNA sequences coding for the same CDR3. The chain carries TRBV5-4 and TRBJ2-2, with TRBD1 as a possible D gene (5 bases). The CDR3 is 15 residues long. From germline, CDR1 is SGHNT and CDR2 YYREEE (reference sequence). V shed 0 bases and J shed 6 bases, with 12 bases lying between them. CDR3 in DNA: TGTGCCAGCAGCTTGGGTCAGGGCTCGCCCGGGGAGCTGTTTTTT. Translating gives CASSLGQGSPGELFF.

The chain recombines TRBV29-1 with TRBJ1-2, with D tentatively TRBD1 (6 bases). This CDR3 has 17 amino acids. V lost 4 bases to trimming and J lost 6 bases, with 27 bases between them. Per germline, CDR1 SQVTM and CDR2 ANQGSEA. The CDR3 loop is CSVVNRTPGESDDGYTF. The CDR3 DNA is TGCAGCGTTGTTAACCGAACTCCAGGGGAAAGTGATGATGGCTACACCTTC.

This clone was seen a few times. This chain's CDR3 is CASSVTGTGNTEAFF. The DNA of the CDR3 is TGCGCCAGCAGCGTGACCGGGACAGGGAACACTGAAGCTTTCTTT. The J gene is TRBJ1-1, the V gene TRBV5-1, with TRBD1 matching 8 bases. CDR3 length: 15 residues. V gave up 4 bases and J gave up 1 base; unmatched junction bases: 6. Germline lookup yields CDR1 SGHRS and CDR2 YFSETQ. Combining the CDR3 with reference TRBV5-1 and TRBJ1-1 gives the whole variable domain KAGVTQTPRYLIKTRGQQVTLSCSPISGHRSVSWYQQTPGQGLQFLFEYFSETQRNKGNFPGRFSGRQFSNSRSEMNVSTLELGDSALYLCASSVTGTGNTEAFFGQGTRLTVV.

The chain combines TRBV5-6 with TRBJ2-3; D might be TRBD2 (6 bases). Trimming cost V 0 bases and J 2 bases, with 10 bases left between them. Per the germline V gene, CDR1 is SGHDT and CDR2 is YYEEEE. The CDR3 is 15 amino acids. The CDR3 nucleotides are TGTGCCAGCAGCTTGGAGGCTAGCGCCACAGATACGCAGTATTTT. Protein sequence: CASSLEASATDTQYF.

Only a few counts were recorded for this clone. The rearrangement links TRBV5-1 to TRBJ2-7; tentative D call: TRBD1 (6 bases). CDR1 is SGHRS, CDR2 YFSETQ, per germline. CDR3 length: 14 residues. V lost 2 bases to trimming and J lost 3 bases, with 12 bases between them. DNA of the CDR3: TGCGCCAGCAGCTTCGCAGGGGCGATCTACGAGCAGTACTTC. Amino acids: CASSFAGAIYEQYF.

In this sample, this clone turned up a few times. The rearrangement links TRBV6-5 to TRBJ1-1; D might be TRBD1 (5 bases). V shed 0 bases and J shed 0 bases, with 8 bases lying between them. Germline CDR1 MNHEY, CDR2 SVGAGI. CDR3 length: 15 amino acids. The CDR3 region is CASSYSDTMNTEAFF. CDR3 coding DNA: TGTGCCAGCAGTTACTCGGACACGATGAACACTGAAGCTTTCTTT.

Only a few counts were recorded for this clone. The genes are TRBV4-1 and TRBJ1-1; TRBD1 matches 7 bases. Losses at the gene ends were 6 bases for V and 0 bases for J; bases not matched to a gene: 7. The CDR3 sequence is 15 residues long. CDR1 and CDR2 (germline): MGHRA, YSYEKL. CDR3 sequence: CASSRRQGVNTEAFF. The CDR3 nucleotides read TGCGCCAGCAGTCGCCGACAGGGAGTGAACACTGAAGCTTTCTTT.

This clone has only a few counts. Other DNA sequences of this sample code for an identical CDR3. The chain recombines TRBV5-1 with TRBJ2-6, with 12 bases identical to TRBD1. With V trimmed by 4 bases and J by 0 bases, 2 bases remained unmatched. The length of the CDR3 is 17 residues. Per the germline V gene, CDR1 is SGHRS and CDR2 is YFSETQ. CDR3 in DNA: TGCGCCAGCAGCCCGGGACAGGGGGCCTCTGGGGCCAACGTCCTGACTTTC. Amino acids: CASSPGQGASGANVLTF.

This clone was observed a few times. This chain connects TRBV12-5 to TRBJ2-1; 7 bases match TRBD2. The V segment lost 2 bases and the J segment 15 bases; nucleotides outside the gene matches: 4. CDR1 is LGHNT and CDR2 is FRNRAP in the germline V gene. The CDR3 is 11 residues long. In nucleotides, the CDR3 is TGTGCTAGTGGTTTGATGACTAGCCTGTTCTTC. Translating gives CASGLMTSLFF.

The gene calls are TRBV6-6 and TRBJ2-7; TRBD2 aligns across 7 bases. Germline V lookup: CDR1 MNHNY, CDR2 SVGAGI (reference sequence). V was clipped by 5 bases and J by 2 bases; unmatched bases: 9. There are 15 residues in the CDR3. CDR3 protein: CASSRSSGTPYEQYF. CDR3 bases: TGTGCCAGCAGTCGTTCTAGCGGTACTCCCTACGAGCAGTACTTC.

This clone was counted a few times. The chain employs TRBV28 and TRBJ1-2, with TRBD1 as a possible D gene (5 bases). V gave up 7 bases and J gave up 4 bases, with 13 bases separating them. The length of the CDR3 is 13 residues. Per germline, CDR1 MDHEN and CDR2 SYDVKM. CDR3 nucleotide sequence: TGTGCCAGCAATATTGGGGCAGTCTATGGCTACACCTTC. This gives the protein CASNIGAVYGYTF.

The gene calls are TRBV2 and TRBJ1-1; tentative D call: TRBD1 (5 bases). The CDR3 spans 15 residues. V lost 1 base and J lost 3, with 12 bases in between. Germline assignment: CDR1 SNHLY and CDR2 FYNNEI. The CDR3 loop is CASSEDRYGHTEAFF. The CDR3 coding sequence is TGTGCCAGCAGTGAAGACAGGTATGGTCACACTGAAGCTTTCTTT.

The chain employs TRBV30 and TRBJ2-2; 13 bases are a match to TRBD2. Per the germline V gene, CDR1 is GTSNPN and CDR2 is SVGIG (reference sequence). Unmatched junction bases numbered 13, after V lost 2 bases and J lost 4 bases. CDR3 length equals 19 residues. CDR3 residues: CAWSPGPPGLAGRTGELFF. CDR3 DNA sequence: TGTGCCTGGAGTCCCGGCCCCCCGGGACTAGCGGGACGCACCGGGGAGCTGTTTTTT.

The table lists this clone with a few counts. The rearrangement joins TRBV9 to TRBJ1-2, with 10 bases fitting TRBD1. The length of the CDR3 is 17 residues. Germline CDR1 reads SGDLS; CDR2 reads YYNGEE. With 1 base clipped from V and 4 bases from J, the junction kept 10 bases outside the gene matches. As DNA, the CDR3 is TGTGCCAGCAGCGTAAGTAAGGACAGGGGGACCTTCTATGGCTACACCTTC. It yields the protein CASSVSKDRGTFYGYTF.

This sequence joins TRBV5-5 and TRBJ1-4; unclear D gene. Per the germline V gene, CDR1 is SGHKS and CDR2 is YYEKEE (reference sequence). V was trimmed by 0 bases and J by 4 bases, leaving 13 bases between them. The CDR3 sequence is 16 residues long. The CDR3, as DNA: TGTGCCAGCAGCTTGGTCAGCTTGGAGGGTAATGAAAAACTGTTTTTT. This encodes CASSLVSLEGNEKLFF.

This clone appeared a few times. CDR3 sequence reads: CATRTGARAQYF. The CDR3 bases are TGTGCCACCCGAACTGGGGCCCGAGCCCAGTACTTC. The chain joins TRBV27 to TRBJ2-5, with D possibly matching TRBD1 (5 bases). Between the trimmed V and J ends, which lost 10 bases and 9 bases, there was a span of 18 bases. Germline loops: CDR1 MNHEY, CDR2 SMNVEV (reference sequence). This CDR3 has 12 amino acids.

This clone was seen once. This specimen includes other DNA sequences encoding the same CDR3. This chain uses TRBV27 with TRBJ2-1, with 8 bases lining up with TRBD2. The ends lost 3 bases at V and 0 bases at J; junction bases unmatched: 4. CDR1 and CDR2 from the germline V gene are MNHEY and SMNVEV (reference sequence). The CDR3 covers 16 residues. This CDR3 is CASSFSGTSSYNEQFF. For the CDR3, the DNA is TGTGCCAGCAGTTTTAGCGGGACGAGCTCCTACAATGAGCAGTTCTTC.

This clone was recorded a few times. The gene calls are TRBV11-3 and TRBJ2-2; 9 nucleotides agree with TRBD1. J lost 5 bases, V lost 3 bases, and 4 bases had no gene match. The CDR3 loop spans 15 amino acids. Germline V gene data show CDR1 as SGHNT and CDR2 as YENEEA. The CDR3: CASSFGQGRTGELFF. DNA for the CDR3: TGTGCCAGCAGCTTCGGACAGGGGAGGACCGGGGAGCTGTTTTTT. The complete variable domain, with remaining parts taken from reference TRBV11-3 and TRBJ2-2, reads EAGVVQSPRYKIIEKKQPVAFWCNPISGHNTLYWYLQNLGQGPELLIRYENEEAVDDSQLPKDRFSAERLKGVDSTLKIQPAELGDSAVYLCASSFGQGRTGELFFGEGSRLTVL.

This rearrangement joins TRBV10-2 to TRBJ1-2; D is unclear. The CDR3 extends over 13 amino acids. The germline V gene encodes CDR1 WSHSY and CDR2 SAAADI. With 3 bases removed from V and 7 bases from J, the gap between germline ends came to 12 bases. CDR3 bases: TGCGCCAGCAGTGACGCGGGTTACGGTGGCTACACCTTC. Translation gives CASSDAGYGGYTF.

V gene TRBV14 combines with J gene TRBJ1-4; the D is unclear. Trimming cost V 1 base and J 8 bases, with 11 bases left between them. The V gene's germline CDR1 is SGHDN and CDR2 FVKESK. This CDR3 has 14 amino acids. Written as DNA, the CDR3 is TGTGCCAGCAGCCAAGGACAAGCCCCCGAAAAACTGTTTTTT. Its translation: CASSQGQAPEKLFF.

V and J are TRBV2 and TRBJ1-2, with D unclear. The CDR3 has 13 residues. The germline V gene has CDR1 SNHLY and CDR2 FYNNEI. V was cut by 7 bases and J by 4 bases, with 13 bases left in between. Written as DNA, the CDR3 is TGTGCCAGCAATGCAGTGGACTTCTATGGCTACACCTTC. It is translated as CASNAVDFYGYTF.

This clone was detected a few times. The chain links TRBV5-1 to TRBJ2-3, with TRBD1 matching over 7 bases. Germline-derived CDR1 and CDR2 are SGHRS and YFSETQ. After removal of 1 base from V and 1 base from J, the junction contained 9 bases not matched to a gene. The CDR3 has 17 residues. CDR3 protein: CASSLSPETGGTDTQYF. Here the CDR3 DNA reads TGCGCCAGCAGCTTGTCGCCAGAAACAGGGGGCACAGATACGCAGTATTTT. The full variable domain, with the rest looked up from reference TRBV5-1 and TRBJ2-3, is KAGVTQTPRYLIKTRGQQVTLSCSPISGHRSVSWYQQTPGQGLQFLFEYFSETQRNKGNFPGRFSGRQFSNSRSEMNVSTLELGDSALYLCASSLSPETGGTDTQYFGPGTRLTVL.

The rearrangement uses TRBV11-2 and TRBJ2-5; D possibly corresponds to TRBD2 (7 bases). CDR1 and CDR2 (germline): SGHAT, FQNNGV. Trimming shortened V by 5 bases and J by 2 bases, and 18 bases separated the two germline ends. The CDR3 contains 16 residues. The CDR3 DNA sequence: TGTGCCAGCAGCCCCTCTCGGACTAGGGGGCAAGAGACCCAGTACTTC. This gives the protein CASSPSRTRGQETQYF.

The chain uses TRBV5-1 and TRBJ2-7; 7 bases are shared with TRBD1. The CDR3 covers 15 residues. The trim removed 5 bases at V and 2 bases at J, leaving 10 bases unmatched. Germline CDR1 is SGHRS and CDR2 is YFSETQ. The CDR3 nucleotides are TGCGCCAGCAGACGAAACGGTCAGGGGGCCTACGAGCAGTACTTC. Its protein is CASRRNGQGAYEQYF.

The chain joins TRBV6-5 to TRBJ2-7; no reliable D call. Trimming stripped 4 bases from V and 5 bases from J, with 6 bases between. The V gene's germline CDR1 is MNHEY and CDR2 SVGAGI. This CDR3 is 11 amino acids long. The CDR3 reads CASSSFDEQYF. DNA for the CDR3: TGTGCCAGCAGTTCTTTTGACGAGCAGTACTTC.

The CDR3 region is CASSSTVTYGYTF. The CDR3 coding sequence is TGTGCCAGCAGTTCCACAGTTACCTATGGCTACACCTTC. The V and J genes are TRBV5-4 and TRBJ1-2; D remains ambiguous. V was cut by 5 bases and J by 4 bases, with 12 bases left in between. The length of the CDR3 is 13 residues. Germline CDR1 and CDR2: SGHNT and YYREEE (reference sequence). The full variable domain, in which reference TRBV5-4 and TRBJ1-2 provide the parts outside the CDR3, is ETGVTQSPTHLIKTRGQQVTLRCSSQSGHNTVSWYQQALGQGPQFIFQYYREEENGRGNFPPRFSGLQFPNYSSELNVNALELDDSALYLCASSSTVTYGYTFGSGTRLTVV.

The sample holds a few counts of this clone. This chain links TRBV25-1 with TRBJ2-5, with 10 bases identical to TRBD2. With 2 bases clipped from V and 2 bases from J, the junction kept 5 bases outside the gene matches. Germline CDR1 and CDR2: MGHDK and SYGVNS. The CDR3 is made up of 16 amino acids. In DNA form, the CDR3 reads TGTGCCAGCAGTGAAACGCCACTAGCGGGGCAAGAGACCCAGTACTTC. Amino acids: CASSETPLAGQETQYF. The full variable domain, completed using reference TRBV25-1 and TRBJ2-5, is EADIYQTPRYLVIGTGKKITLECSQTMGHDKMYWYQQDPGMELHLIHYSYGVNSTEKGDLSSESTVSRIRTEHFPLTLESARPSHTSQYLCASSETPLAGQETQYFGPGTRLLVL.